Below, 14 T cell receptor beta chains from the same sample are listed, as sequenced in a study of human T cells and chemical hapten exposure. TCRdb independently ran MiXCR on the RACE reads; one entry per CDR3 protein. The sample consists of about 340,000 distinct CDR3 sequences, approximately 6.3% of them appearing once. Time point of the sample: patch test 1, 2 weeks after DPC sensitization. Treatment indicated: therapeutic diphenylcyclopropenone sensitization with weekly scalp DPC. The source material was whole blood, sampled in connection with sensitization to the hapten diphenylcyclopropenone (DPC). All receptors come from a woman between 18 and 30 years old with alopecia areata. Some clones in this sample may be carry-over from other donors' samples.

V is TRBV12-5 and J is TRBJ1-1, with D possibly being TRBD1 (6 bases). Trimming took 0 bases from V and 3 from J, leaving 20 bases between them. The V gene's germline CDR1 is LGHNT and CDR2 FRNRAP. The CDR3 length is 18 residues. CDR3 residues: CASGLVTGRGGGHTEAFF. The CDR3 DNA reads TGTGCTAGTGGTTTGGTAACTGGCAGGGGTGGGGGTCACACTGAAGCTTTCTTT.

This clonotype was observed many times. In DNA, the CDR3 is TGCAGTGCTAGAGATCTAACAAGGGGGAGCAAACTGTTTTTT. Its protein product is CSARDLTRGSKLFF. The chain employs TRBV20-1 and TRBJ1-4; the D gene is possibly TRBD1 (6 bases). The CDR3 totals 14 residues. The V end was cut by 0 bases, the J end by 11 bases, with 16 bases between. Per the germline V gene, CDR1 is DFQATT and CDR2 is SNEGSKA (reference sequence).

The rearrangement joins TRBV9 to TRBJ2-3; 7 bases agree with TRBD2. Germline lookup yields CDR1 SGDLS and CDR2 YYNGEE. V shed 3 bases, J shed 6 bases, and the junction held 4 bases outside the gene matches. CDR3 length: 13 residues. The chain's CDR3 is CASSGTSVDTQYF. The CDR3 coding sequence is TGTGCCAGCAGCGGAACTAGCGTGGATACGCAGTATTTT. Filled out from reference TRBV9 and TRBJ2-3, the complete variable domain reads DSGVTQTPKHLITATGQRVTLRCSPRSGDLSVYWYQQSLDQGLQFLIQYYNGEERAKGNILERFSAQQFPDLHSELNLSSLELGDSALYFCASSGTSVDTQYFGPGTRLTVL.

This clonotype was observed many times. The V and J genes are TRBV3-1 and TRBJ1-5; D gene unclear. Trimming cost V 0 bases and J 3 bases, with 12 bases left between them. This CDR3 contains 16 residues. Germline-derived CDR1 and CDR2 are LGHDT and YNNKEL (reference sequence). The CDR3 spells CASSQDGPPYNQPQHF. The CDR3 nucleotides are TGTGCCAGCAGCCAAGATGGTCCCCCCTACAATCAGCCCCAGCATTTT.

This clonotype was picked up a small number of times. The chain combines TRBV5-8 with TRBJ2-7, with D perhaps TRBD2 (6 bases). Trimming removed 4 bases at V and 1 base at J, with 12 bases between. The CDR3 consists of 14 residues. Germline lookup yields CDR1 SGHTS and CDR2 YDEGEE. CDR3 sequence (DNA): TGTGCCAGCAGCCGGGACTTTGGGTCCTACGAGCAGTACTTC. Translation: CASSRDFGSYEQYF.

This clonotype was observed a few times. The chain is built from TRBV6-2 or TRBV6-3 and TRBJ2-7; 12 nucleotides agree with TRBD1. The CDR3 has 15 amino acids. J lost 5 bases, V lost 10 bases, and 12 bases had no gene match. CDR1 is MNHEY and CDR2 is SVGEGT in the germline V gene. DNA for the CDR3: TGTGCCACCTTGGCCTGGGACAGGGGGCGCGACGAGCAGTACTTC. Translated: CATLAWDRGRDEQYF.

This sequence joins TRBV7-2 and TRBJ2-3, with a possible D match to TRBD2 (5 bases). CDR3 length: 15 residues. Trimming took off 5 bases at V and 6 bases at J, with 18 bases between the two ends. Per germline, CDR1 SGHTA and CDR2 FQGNSA. The CDR3 sequence is CASSLTWTPADTQYF. The CDR3 DNA reads as TGTGCCAGCAGCCTGACATGGACTCCGGCGGATACGCAGTATTTT.

The rearrangement uses TRBV2 and TRBJ2-7; D is unresolved. This CDR3 spans 13 amino acids. The germline V and J ends were trimmed by 5 bases and 4 bases, with 12 bases remaining between them. Germline V gene sequence: CDR1 SNHLY, CDR2 FYNNEI. Here the CDR3 reads CASSLGSQYEQYF. In DNA, the CDR3 is TGTGCCAGCAGTCTTGGGTCCCAGTACGAGCAGTACTTC.

This clonotype has at least ten counts. V is TRBV2 and J is TRBJ2-3; a possible D gene is TRBD1 (5 bases). This CDR3 contains 15 residues. The V end was cut by 6 bases, the J end by 0 bases, with 13 bases between. Looked up from germline, CDR1 is SNHLY and CDR2 is FYNNEI. The CDR3 loop reads CASSQRGTSTDTQYF. The CDR3 region has the DNA TGTGCCAGCAGCCAAAGGGGAACTAGCACAGATACGCAGTATTTT.

J is TRBJ1-5 and V is TRBV27; TRBD1 matches 10 bases. In germline, CDR1 is MNHEY, CDR2 SMNVEV (reference sequence). V lost 5 bases, J lost 6 bases, and 7 bases stayed unmatched. This CDR3 has 15 amino acids. The CDR3 DNA follows: TGTGCCAGCAGTCCGACAGGGGGCTTTAGTCAGCCCCAGCATTTT. This encodes CASSPTGGFSQPQHF.

In its sample, this clonotype was seen many times. V is TRBV6-2 or TRBV6-3 and J is TRBJ2-3, with D unclear. CDR3 length equals 15 residues. Per germline, CDR1 MNHEY and CDR2 SVGEGT. Trimming took 0 bases from V and 7 from J, leaving 14 bases between them. The CDR3 DNA reads as TGTGCCAGCAGTTACTCTGGACCGATCAGTTATACGCAGTATTTT. This codes for CASSYSGPISYTQYF.

V is TRBV6-5 and J is TRBJ2-2, with D uncertain. V was trimmed by 0 bases and J by 2 bases, leaving 10 bases between them. CDR3 size: 16 residues. Germline V gene data show CDR1 as MNHEY and CDR2 as SVGAGI. The CDR3 protein is CASSYSSAYNTGELFF. The CDR3, as DNA: TGTGCCAGCAGTTACTCGTCAGCGTACAACACCGGGGAGCTGTTTTTT.

V is TRBV20-1 and J is TRBJ1-5; a possible D gene is TRBD1 (5 bases). CDR3 size: 14 residues. Looked up from germline, CDR1 is DFQATT and CDR2 is SNEGSKA (reference sequence). V dropped 0 bases and J dropped 7 bases, with 13 bases sitting between them. CDR3 amino acids: CSARDRRGNQPQHF. DNA for the CDR3: TGCAGTGCTAGAGATCGGAGGGGAAACCAGCCCCAGCATTTT.

Only a few counts were recorded for this clonotype. The chain uses TRBV29-1 and TRBJ1-1; TRBD1 aligns across 8 bases. Germline V gene data show CDR1 as SQVTM and CDR2 as ANQGSEA. V trimming: 6 bases; J trimming: 3 bases; junction bases outside the gene matches: 6. CDR3 length: 13 amino acids. The CDR3 is CSVLTGDDTEAFF. The CDR3, as DNA: TGCAGCGTCCTGACAGGGGATGACACTGAAGCTTTCTTT.